Listed below are T cell receptor beta chains from one sample, sequenced in a study of cytomegalovirus exposure and HLA in healthy donors. Generated by immunoSEQ multiplex PCR, the TCRdb table keeps only in-frame clones and is missing some. The sample table sets out over 150,000 clones. What was sequenced was PBMCs. The receptors come from a boy between 5 and 17 years old in good health and CMV-seronegative. Both conserved end residues are trimmed from each CDR3. Each record gives: V gene, CDR3 protein.

TRBV6-1,ASSVGGTGEKLF
TRBV30,AWSSREVQPQH
TRBV5-4,ASSLDGGYGYT
TRBV10-3,ATLTGRGTDTQY
TRBV7-2,ASSLEVRQEKRY
TRBV11-2,ASASGGGYT
TRBV6-6,ASSSTDNQPQH
TRBV28,ASIALGQGPFGSPLH
TRBV5-1,ASSLAPRANTEAF
TRBV28,ASSLTLGQGHSNQPQH
TRBV9,ASSVAPGSQTQY
TRBV6-1,ASSARTAPYEQY
TRBV28,ASSSTGTRQETQY
TRBV7-9,ASSSQGGFNEQY
TRBV7-2,ASSLALTNTEAF
TRBV30,AWGPPRVSGTDTQY
TRBV19,ASSSGSPGWDTEAF
TRBV7-3,ASSLTGRTGELF
TRBV5-4,ASSSGPLVYNEQF
TRBV5-1,ASSGTGYNSPLH
TRBV5-1,ASSPLTSRDTGELF
TRBV27,ASSSVGQGGGYSNQPQH